The 3 T cell receptor beta chains listed next were all sequenced from one sample in a study of T cell responses to AZD1222 COVID-19 vaccine (dated by TCRdb to 2020 to 2023). In light of the paper, this sample's time point label describes: baseline before first vaccination. The method was the immunoSEQ multiplex PCR assay. The source is immuneACCESS, and TCRdb retained only in-frame sequences with V and J called. Part of the clones is not carried over; for the studies checked, unresolved V genes explain less than half of this, and the remainder is unexplained. This sample has under 200,000 clones in its table, and approximately 95% of those were observed once. The ten largest clones represent about 3.9% of the sample. The sequencing here drew on peripheral blood, taken on day 0 of AZD1222 vaccination. The receptors were gathered from an adult in good health.

The chain uses TRBV14 and TRBJ2-2; D gene ambiguous. The germline V gene encodes CDR1 SGHDN and CDR2 FVKESK. This CDR3 has 14 residues. With 3 bases removed from V and 8 bases from J, the gap between germline ends came to 13 bases. The CDR3 region has the DNA TGTGCCAGCAGCCAGGTCCGGTCCGGAGGGGAGCTGTTTTTT. Translated: CASSQVRSGGELFF.

The chain recombines TRBV7-9 with TRBJ1-5; D may be TRBD1 (6 bases). The CDR3 length is 17 residues. Germline CDR1 is SEHNR and CDR2 is FQNEAQ (reference sequence). The germline V and J ends were trimmed by 0 bases and 0 bases, with 12 bases remaining between them. The CDR3 DNA is TGTGCCAGCAGCTTAGCGATCGGGGGCCCTAGCAATCAGCCCCAGCATTTT. It encodes CASSLAIGGPSNQPQHF.

The chain has TRBV18 and TRBJ1-1, with D uncertain. This CDR3 region has 15 residues. The germline CDR1 and CDR2 sequences are KGHSH and LQKENI. Trimming removed 6 bases from V and 1 base from J, with 15 bases in between. The CDR3 DNA sequence: TGTGCCAGCTCCCTCGCCCGGTCGGGGAACACTGAAGCTTTCTTT. Protein product: CASSLARSGNTEAFF.